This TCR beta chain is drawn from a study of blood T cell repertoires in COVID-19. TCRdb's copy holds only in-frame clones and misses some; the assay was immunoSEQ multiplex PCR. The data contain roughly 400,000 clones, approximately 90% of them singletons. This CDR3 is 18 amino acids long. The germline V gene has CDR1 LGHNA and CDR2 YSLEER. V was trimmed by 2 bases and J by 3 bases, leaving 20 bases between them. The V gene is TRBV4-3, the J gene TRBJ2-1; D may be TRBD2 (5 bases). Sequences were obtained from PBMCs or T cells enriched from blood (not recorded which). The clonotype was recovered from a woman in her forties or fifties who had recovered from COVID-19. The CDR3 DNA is TGCGCCAGCAGCCAATACGACCTAGCTCTTCATCGCTACAATGAGCAGTTCTTC. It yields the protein CASSQYDLALHRYNEQFF.